This TCR beta chain stems from a study of blood T cell repertoires in COVID-19. CDR1 and CDR2 from the germline V gene are SQVTM and ANQGSEA. This CDR3 has 13 amino acids. The ends were cut back, 6 bases at V and 3 bases at J, with 14 bases in the middle. Cohorts were based on clinical histories the participants reported. During the 2 weeks before they entered the study, exposed participants had met someone with a PCR-confirmed or clinician-diagnosed COVID-19 case. Clones were read by immunoSEQ multiplex PCR, and TCRdb kept only the in-frame ones, dropping some. Among 200,000 or so clones listed, around nine tenths were seen once. The table lists this clone with a few counts.

V usage is TRBV29-1 and J usage is TRBJ1-1, with D unresolved. The TCR sequence derives from a woman aged 30 to 39 who had been exposed to COVID-19. Sample: PBMCs or T cells enriched from blood (not recorded which). The CDR3 is CSVWRTADTEAFF. CDR3 sequence (DNA): TGCAGCGTATGGCGCACCGCGGACACTGAAGCTTTCTTT.